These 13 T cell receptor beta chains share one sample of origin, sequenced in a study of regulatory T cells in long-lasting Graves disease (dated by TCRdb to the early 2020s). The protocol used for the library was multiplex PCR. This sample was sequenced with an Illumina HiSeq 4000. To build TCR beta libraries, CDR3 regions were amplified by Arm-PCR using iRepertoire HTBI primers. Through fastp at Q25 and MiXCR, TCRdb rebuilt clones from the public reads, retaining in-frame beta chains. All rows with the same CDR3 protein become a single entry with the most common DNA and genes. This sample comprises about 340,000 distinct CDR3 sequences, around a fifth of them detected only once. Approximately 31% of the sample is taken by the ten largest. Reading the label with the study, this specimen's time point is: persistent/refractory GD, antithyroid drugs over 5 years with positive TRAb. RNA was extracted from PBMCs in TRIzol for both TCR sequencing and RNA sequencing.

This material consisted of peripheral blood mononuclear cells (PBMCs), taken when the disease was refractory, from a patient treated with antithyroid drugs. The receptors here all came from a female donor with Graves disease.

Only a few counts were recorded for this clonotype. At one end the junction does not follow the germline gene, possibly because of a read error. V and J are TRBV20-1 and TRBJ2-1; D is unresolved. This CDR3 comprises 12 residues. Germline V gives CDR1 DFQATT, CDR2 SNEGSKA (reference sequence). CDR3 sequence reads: CSASSSSTRTIF. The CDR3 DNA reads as TGCAGTGCTAGTAGTTCTAGTACACGTACGATCTTC.

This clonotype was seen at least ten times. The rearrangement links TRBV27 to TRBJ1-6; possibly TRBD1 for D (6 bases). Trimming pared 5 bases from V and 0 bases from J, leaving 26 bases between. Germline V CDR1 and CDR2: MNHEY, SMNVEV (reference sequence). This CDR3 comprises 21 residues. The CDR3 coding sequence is TGTGCCAGCAGTGAAGTCCAGGGGTATACCGCATTTCGCTCCTATAATTCACCCCTCCACTTT. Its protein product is CASSEVQGYTAFRSYNSPLHF.

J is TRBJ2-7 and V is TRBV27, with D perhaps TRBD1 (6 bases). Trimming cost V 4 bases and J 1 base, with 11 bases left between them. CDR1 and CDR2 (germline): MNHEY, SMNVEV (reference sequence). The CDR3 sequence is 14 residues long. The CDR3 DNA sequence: TGTGCCAGCAGTTCCCGGACAGCTTCCTACGAGCAGTACTTC. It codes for CASSSRTASYEQYF.

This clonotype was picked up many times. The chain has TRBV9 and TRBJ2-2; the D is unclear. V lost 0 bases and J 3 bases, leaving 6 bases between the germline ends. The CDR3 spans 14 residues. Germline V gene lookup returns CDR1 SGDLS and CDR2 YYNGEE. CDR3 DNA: TGTGCCAGCAGCGTAGCCGGGTACACCGGGGAGCTGTTTTTT. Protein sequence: CASSVAGYTGELFF.

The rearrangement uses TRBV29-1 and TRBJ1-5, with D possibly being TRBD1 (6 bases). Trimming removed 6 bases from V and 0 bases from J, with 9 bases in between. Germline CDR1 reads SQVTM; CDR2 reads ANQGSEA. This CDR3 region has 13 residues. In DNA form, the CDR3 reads TGCAGCGTCGGACAGAATAGCAATCAGCCCCAGCATTTT. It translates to CSVGQNSNQPQHF.

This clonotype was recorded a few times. In DNA, the CDR3 is TGCGCCAGCAGGGACGGAGATATGAACACTGAAGCTTTCTTT. This gives the protein CASRDGDMNTEAFF. The chain is built from TRBV10-1 and TRBJ1-1; D is unresolved. The CDR3 sequence is 14 residues long. Germline loops: CDR1 WNHNN, CDR2 SYGVQD (reference sequence). V was clipped by 6 bases and J by 0 bases, with 11 bases between them.

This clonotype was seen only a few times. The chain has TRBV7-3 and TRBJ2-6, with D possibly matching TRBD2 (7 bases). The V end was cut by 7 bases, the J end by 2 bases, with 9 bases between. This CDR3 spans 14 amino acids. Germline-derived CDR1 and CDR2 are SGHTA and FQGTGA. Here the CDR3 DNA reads TGTGCCAGCATGGGGGGGCCTGGGGCCAACGTCCTGACTTTC. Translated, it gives CASMGGPGANVLTF. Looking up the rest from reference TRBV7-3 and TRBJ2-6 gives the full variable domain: GAGVSQTPSNKVTEKGKYVELRCDPISGHTALYWYRQSLGQGPEFLIYFQGTGAADDSGLPNDRFFAVRPEGSVSTLKIQRTERGDSAVYLCASMGGPGANVLTFGAGSRLTVL.

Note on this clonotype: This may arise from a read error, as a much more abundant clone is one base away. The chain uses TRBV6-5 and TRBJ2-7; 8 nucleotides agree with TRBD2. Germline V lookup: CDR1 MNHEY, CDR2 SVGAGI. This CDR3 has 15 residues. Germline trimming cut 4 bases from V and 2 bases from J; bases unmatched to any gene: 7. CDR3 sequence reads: CASSFSSGKTYEQYF. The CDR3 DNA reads TGTGCCAGCAGTTTTAGTAGCGGGAAGACCTACGAGCAGTACTTC.

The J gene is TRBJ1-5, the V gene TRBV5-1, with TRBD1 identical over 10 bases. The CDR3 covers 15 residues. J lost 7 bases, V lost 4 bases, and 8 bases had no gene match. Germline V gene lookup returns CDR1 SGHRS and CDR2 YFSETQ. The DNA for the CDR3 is TGCGCCAGCAGCCCCGGGCCGGGACAGGGGCAGCCCCAGCATTTT. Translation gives CASSPGPGQGQPQHF.

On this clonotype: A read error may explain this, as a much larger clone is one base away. CDR3 loop: CASSSPGGERGYEQYF. DNA of the CDR3: TGTGCCAGCAGTTCGCCGGGGGGGGAGCGAGGCTACGAGCAGTACTTC. The chain joins TRBV28 to TRBJ2-7; 8 bases map to TRBD2. Germline lookup yields CDR1 MDHEN and CDR2 SYDVKM. The CDR3 is 16 residues long. V shed 4 bases, J shed 3 bases, and the junction held 11 bases outside the gene matches.

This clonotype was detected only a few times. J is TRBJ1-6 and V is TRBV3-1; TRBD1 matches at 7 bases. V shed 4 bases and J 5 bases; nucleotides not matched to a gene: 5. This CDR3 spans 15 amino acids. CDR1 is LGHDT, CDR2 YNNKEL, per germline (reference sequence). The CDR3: CASSRQGTDNSPLHF. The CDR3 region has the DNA TGTGCCAGCAGCCGACAGGGCACGGATAATTCACCCCTCCACTTT.

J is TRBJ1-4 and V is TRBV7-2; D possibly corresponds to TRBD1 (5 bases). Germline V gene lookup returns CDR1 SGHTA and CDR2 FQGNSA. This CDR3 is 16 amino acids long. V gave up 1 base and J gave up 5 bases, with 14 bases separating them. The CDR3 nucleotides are TGTGCCAGCAGCTTAGTTTTCCCGGGGGGGAATGAAAAACTGTTTTTT. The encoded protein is CASSLVFPGGNEKLFF.

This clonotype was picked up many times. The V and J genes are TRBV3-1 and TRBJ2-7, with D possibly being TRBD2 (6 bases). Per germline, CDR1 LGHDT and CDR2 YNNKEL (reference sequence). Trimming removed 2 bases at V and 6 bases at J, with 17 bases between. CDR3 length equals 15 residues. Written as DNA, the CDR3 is TGTGCCAGCAGCCAAAGGAGTACGCTGGGGGGCGAGCAGTACTTC. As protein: CASSQRSTLGGEQYF.